This T cell receptor beta chain was captured in a study of blood T cell repertoires in COVID-19. As for the study in general: Both acute and convalescent COVID-19 samples were obtained from the United States, Italy and Spain. T cells, B-cell-depleted T cells, or PBMCs supplied cDNA or gDNA.

Those enrolled in Seattle joined during active infection and were followed longitudinally afterward. Generated by immunoSEQ multiplex PCR, the TCRdb table keeps only in-frame clones and is missing some. The sample lists some 150,000 clones, under 90% occurring once. CDR3 length equals 12 residues. The ends were cut back, 7 bases at V and 5 bases at J, with 11 bases in the middle. CDR1 is MDHEN and CDR2 is SYDVKM in the germline V gene. This TCR was recovered from a woman in her seventies with COVID-19, enrolled during active disease. The chain recombines TRBV28 with TRBJ2-5; perhaps TRBD2 as D (6 bases). The sample taken for sequencing was peripheral blood. The CDR3, as DNA: TGTGCCAGCACCTCGGGACTGGAGACCCAGTACTTC. Its protein product is CASTSGLETQYF.